This TCR beta chain is from a study of cytomegalovirus exposure and HLA in healthy donors. The CDR3 is made up of 15 amino acids. Germline V CDR1 and CDR2: SGHRS, YFSETQ. V gave up 4 bases and J gave up 4 bases; unmatched junction bases: 8. Regarding the study as a whole: A previous analysis found most TCR beta V segments productive roughly 90% or roughly 30% of the time.

A word on this clone: The antigen is unknown.

PCR primers comprised 60 Vbeta and 13 Jbeta primers. Sequencing was performed with immunoSEQ multiplex PCR; in TCRdb, only in-frame clones are kept and a portion is missing. The sample comprises over 100,000 clones, around 70% of which are singletons, and 5% to 7% rests with the top ten. This sequence joins TRBV5-1 and TRBJ1-2, with 9 bases fitting TRBD1. The sequencing sample was made of PBMCs. This TCR was sampled from a woman in her seventies in good health and CMV-seropositive. CDR3 coding DNA: TGCGCCAGCAGCATTGGAGGGACAGGGACCTATGGCTACACCTTC. The encoded protein is CASSIGGTGTYGYTF.